The source of this TCR beta chain is a study of shared clonotypes between healthy human individuals. Study observations and caveats: Only a few donors were included, so the genetic and exposure-history diversity represented was limited. Some clonotypes were shared by all four sorted-subset donors, while others were not shared. The non-shared ones had lower generation probabilities than the shared ones. Naive subsets, compared against memory subsets, generally had larger estimated richness values. The study found approximately 5% of naive CD4 clonotypes shared across a few donors.

To note about this clone: Its antigen is not identified. Other DNA sequences within the sample encode an identical CDR3.

Produced via immunoSEQ multiplex PCR; TCRdb's table is partial and in-frame only. The sample holds roughly 2.2 million clones, roughly 90% seen once. CDR1 and CDR2 from the germline V gene are KGHSH and LQKENI. V dropped 3 bases and J dropped 4 bases, with 12 bases sitting between them. The CDR3 contains 14 residues. The chain is built from TRBV18 and TRBJ1-1; D remains ambiguous. The sequenced material came from naive CD4+ T cells from PBMCs. The subset denotes: CD45RA+ positively selected. The TCR was taken from a man between 18 and 29 years old in good health. Some clones in this sample may be carry-over from other donors' samples. The CDR3 DNA is TGTGCCAGCTCACCCCCGGGAGGTAGCACTGAAGCTTTCTTT. It translates to CASSPPGGSTEAFF.